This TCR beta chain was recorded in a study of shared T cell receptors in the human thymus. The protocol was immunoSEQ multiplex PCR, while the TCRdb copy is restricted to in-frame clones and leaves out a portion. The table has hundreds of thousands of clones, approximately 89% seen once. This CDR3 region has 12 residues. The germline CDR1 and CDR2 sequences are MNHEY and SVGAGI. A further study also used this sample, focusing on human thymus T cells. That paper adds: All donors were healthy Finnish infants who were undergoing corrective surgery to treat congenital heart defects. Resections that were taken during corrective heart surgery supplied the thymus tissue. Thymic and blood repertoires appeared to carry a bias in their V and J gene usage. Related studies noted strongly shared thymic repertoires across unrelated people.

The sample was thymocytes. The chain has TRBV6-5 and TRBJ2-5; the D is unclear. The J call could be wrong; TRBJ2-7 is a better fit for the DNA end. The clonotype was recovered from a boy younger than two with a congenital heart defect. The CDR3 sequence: CAIRGKAYEQYF. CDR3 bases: TGTGCCATCCGAGGTAAAGCCTACGAGCAGTACTTC.